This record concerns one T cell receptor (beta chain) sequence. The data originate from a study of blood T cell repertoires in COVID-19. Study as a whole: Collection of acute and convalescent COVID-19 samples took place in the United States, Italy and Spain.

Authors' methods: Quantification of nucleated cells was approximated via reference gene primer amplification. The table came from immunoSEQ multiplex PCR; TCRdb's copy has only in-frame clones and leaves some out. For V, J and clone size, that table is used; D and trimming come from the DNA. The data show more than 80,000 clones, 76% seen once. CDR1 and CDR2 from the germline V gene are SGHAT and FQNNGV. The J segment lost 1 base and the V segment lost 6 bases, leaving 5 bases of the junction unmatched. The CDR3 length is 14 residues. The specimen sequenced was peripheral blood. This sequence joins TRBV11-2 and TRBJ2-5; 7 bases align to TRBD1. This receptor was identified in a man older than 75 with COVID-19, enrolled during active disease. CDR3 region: CASSRGQAQETQYF. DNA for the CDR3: TGTGCCAGCAGTAGAGGACAGGCCCAAGAGACCCAGTACTTC.